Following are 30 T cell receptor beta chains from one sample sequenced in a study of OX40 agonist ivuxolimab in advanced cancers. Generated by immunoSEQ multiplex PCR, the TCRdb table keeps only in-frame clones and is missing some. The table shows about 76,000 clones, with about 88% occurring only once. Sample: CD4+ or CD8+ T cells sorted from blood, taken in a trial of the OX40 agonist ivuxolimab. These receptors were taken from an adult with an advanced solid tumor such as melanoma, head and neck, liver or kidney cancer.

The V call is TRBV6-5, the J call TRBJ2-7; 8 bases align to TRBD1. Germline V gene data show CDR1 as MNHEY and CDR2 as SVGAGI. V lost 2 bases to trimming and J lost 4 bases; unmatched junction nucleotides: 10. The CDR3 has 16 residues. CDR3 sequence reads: CASSYLSQGAPYEQYF. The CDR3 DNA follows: TGTGCCAGCAGTTACCTTTCCCAGGGGGCGCCGTACGAGCAGTACTTC.

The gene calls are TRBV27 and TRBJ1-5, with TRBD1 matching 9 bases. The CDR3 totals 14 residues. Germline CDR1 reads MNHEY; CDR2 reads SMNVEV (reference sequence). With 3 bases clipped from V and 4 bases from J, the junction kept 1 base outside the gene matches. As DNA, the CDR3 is TGTGCCAGCAGTTTTGGACAGGGGAATCAGCCCCAGCATTTT. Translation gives CASSFGQGNQPQHF.

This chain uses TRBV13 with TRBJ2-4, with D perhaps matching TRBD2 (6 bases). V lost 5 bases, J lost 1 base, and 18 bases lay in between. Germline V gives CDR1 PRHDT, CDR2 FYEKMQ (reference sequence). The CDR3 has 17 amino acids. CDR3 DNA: TGTGCCAGCAGCGCCGCTCTAGCGAGTCTGGCCAAAAACATTCAGTACTTC. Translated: CASSAALASLAKNIQYF.

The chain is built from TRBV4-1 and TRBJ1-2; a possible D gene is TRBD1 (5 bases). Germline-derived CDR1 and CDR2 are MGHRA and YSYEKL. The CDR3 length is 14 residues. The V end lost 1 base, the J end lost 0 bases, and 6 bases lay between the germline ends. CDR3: CASSQGDANYGYTF. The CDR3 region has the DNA TGCGCCAGCAGCCAAGGGGACGCTAACTATGGCTACACCTTC.

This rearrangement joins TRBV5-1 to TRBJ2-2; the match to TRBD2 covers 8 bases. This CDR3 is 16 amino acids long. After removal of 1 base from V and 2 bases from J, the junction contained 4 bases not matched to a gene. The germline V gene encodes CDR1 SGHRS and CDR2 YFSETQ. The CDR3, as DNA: TGCGCCAGCAGCTTGACGGGAGGGTCTAACACCGGGGAGCTGTTTTTT. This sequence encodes CASSLTGGSNTGELFF.

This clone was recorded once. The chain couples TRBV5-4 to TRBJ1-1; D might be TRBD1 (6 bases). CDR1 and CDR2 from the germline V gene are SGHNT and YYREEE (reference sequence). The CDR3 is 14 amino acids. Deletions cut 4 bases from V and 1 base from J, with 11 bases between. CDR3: CASSLGQTNTEAFF. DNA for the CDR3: TGTGCCAGCAGCCTAGGACAGACGAACACTGAAGCTTTCTTT. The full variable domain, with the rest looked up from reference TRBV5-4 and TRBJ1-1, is ETGVTQSPTHLIKTRGQQVTLRCSSQSGHNTVSWYQQALGQGPQFIFQYYREEENGRGNFPPRFSGLQFPNYSSELNVNALELDDSALYLCASSLGQTNTEAFFGQGTRLTVV.

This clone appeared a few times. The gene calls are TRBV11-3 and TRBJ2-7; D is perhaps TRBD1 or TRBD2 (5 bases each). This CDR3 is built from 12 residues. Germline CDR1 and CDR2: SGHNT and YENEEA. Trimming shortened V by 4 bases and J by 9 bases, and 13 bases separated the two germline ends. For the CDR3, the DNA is TGTGCCAGCAGCTCACCGACTGGGGGGCAGTACTTC. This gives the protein CASSSPTGGQYF.

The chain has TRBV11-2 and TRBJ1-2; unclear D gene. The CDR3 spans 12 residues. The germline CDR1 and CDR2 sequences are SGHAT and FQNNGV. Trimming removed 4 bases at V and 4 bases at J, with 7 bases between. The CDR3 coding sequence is TGTGCCAGCAGCTCAGCCCCCTATGGCTACACCTTC. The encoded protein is CASSSAPYGYTF.

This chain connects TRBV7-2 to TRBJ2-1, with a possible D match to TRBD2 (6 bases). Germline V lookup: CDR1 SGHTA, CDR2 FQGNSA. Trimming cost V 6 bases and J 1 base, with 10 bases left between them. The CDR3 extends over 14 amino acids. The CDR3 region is CASRWDFSYNEQFF. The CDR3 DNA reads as TGTGCCAGCAGATGGGACTTTTCCTACAATGAGCAGTTCTTC.

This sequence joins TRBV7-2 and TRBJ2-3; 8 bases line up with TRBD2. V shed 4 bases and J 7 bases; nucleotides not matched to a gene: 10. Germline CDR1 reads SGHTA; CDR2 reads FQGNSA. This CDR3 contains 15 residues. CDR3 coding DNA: TGTGCCAGCAGCTCAGCCGGGACTAGTGGCTATACGCAGTATTTT. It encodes CASSSAGTSGYTQYF.

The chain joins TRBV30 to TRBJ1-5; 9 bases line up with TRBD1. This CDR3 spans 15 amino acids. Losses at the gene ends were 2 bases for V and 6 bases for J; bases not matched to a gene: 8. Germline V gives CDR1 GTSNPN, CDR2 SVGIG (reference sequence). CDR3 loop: CAWSPGTGFRQPQHF. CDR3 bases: TGTGCCTGGAGTCCCGGGACAGGGTTCCGTCAGCCCCAGCATTTT.

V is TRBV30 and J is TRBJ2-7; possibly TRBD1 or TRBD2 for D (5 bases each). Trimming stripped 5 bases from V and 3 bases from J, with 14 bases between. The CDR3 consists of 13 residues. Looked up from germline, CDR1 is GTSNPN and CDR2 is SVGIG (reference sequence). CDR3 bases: TGTGCCTGGGAGGGACGTCGGCGCTACGAGCAGTACTTC. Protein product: CAWEGRRRYEQYF. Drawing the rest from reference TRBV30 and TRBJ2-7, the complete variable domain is SQTIHQWPATLVQPVGSPLSLECTVEGTSNPNLYWYRQAAGRGLQLLFYSVGIGQISSEVPQNLSASRPQDRQFILSSKKLLLSDSGFYLCAWEGRRRYEQYFGPGTRLTVT.

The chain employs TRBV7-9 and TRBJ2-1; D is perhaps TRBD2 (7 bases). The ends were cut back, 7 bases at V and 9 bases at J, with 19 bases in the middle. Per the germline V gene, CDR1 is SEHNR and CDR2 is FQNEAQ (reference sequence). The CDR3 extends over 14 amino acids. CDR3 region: CASTSVGGPGEQFF. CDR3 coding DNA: TGTGCCAGCACATCGGTCGGGGGGCCGGGTGAGCAGTTCTTC.

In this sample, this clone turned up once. The CDR3 is CASSSAGGTYEQYF. CDR3 DNA sequence: TGTGCCAGCAGTTCGGCGGGAGGTACCTACGAGCAGTACTTC. V and J are TRBV27 and TRBJ2-7, with 8 bases fitting TRBD2. V lost 4 bases and J lost 2; bases outside the gene matches: 4. Germline assignment: CDR1 MNHEY and CDR2 SMNVEV (reference sequence). The CDR3 contains 14 residues.

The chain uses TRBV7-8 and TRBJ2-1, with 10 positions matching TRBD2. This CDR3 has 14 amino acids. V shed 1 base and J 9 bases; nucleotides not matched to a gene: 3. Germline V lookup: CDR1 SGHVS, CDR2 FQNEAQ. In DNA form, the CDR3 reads TGTGCCAGCAGCTTAGTCCCTAGCGGGAGTGAGCAGTTCTTC. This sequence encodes CASSLVPSGSEQFF.

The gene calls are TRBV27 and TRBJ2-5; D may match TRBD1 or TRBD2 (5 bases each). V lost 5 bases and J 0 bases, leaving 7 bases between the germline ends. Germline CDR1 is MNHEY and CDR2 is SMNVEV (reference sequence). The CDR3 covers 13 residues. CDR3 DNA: TGTGCCAGCAGTGAGGGGTACCAAGAGACCCAGTACTTC. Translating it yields CASSEGYQETQYF.

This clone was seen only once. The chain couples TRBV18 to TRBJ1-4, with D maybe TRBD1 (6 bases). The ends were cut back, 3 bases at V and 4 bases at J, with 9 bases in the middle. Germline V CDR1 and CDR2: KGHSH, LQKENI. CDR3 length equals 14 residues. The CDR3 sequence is CASSPQGYNEKLFF. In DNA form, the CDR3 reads TGTGCCAGCTCACCTCAGGGGTATAATGAAAAACTGTTTTTT.

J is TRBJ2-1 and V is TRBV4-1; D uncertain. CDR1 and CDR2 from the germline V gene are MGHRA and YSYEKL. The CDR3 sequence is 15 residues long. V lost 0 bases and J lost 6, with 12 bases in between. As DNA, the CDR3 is TGCGCCAGCAGCCAAGAGGCTAGGCCTTCCAATGAGCAGTTCTTC. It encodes CASSQEARPSNEQFF.

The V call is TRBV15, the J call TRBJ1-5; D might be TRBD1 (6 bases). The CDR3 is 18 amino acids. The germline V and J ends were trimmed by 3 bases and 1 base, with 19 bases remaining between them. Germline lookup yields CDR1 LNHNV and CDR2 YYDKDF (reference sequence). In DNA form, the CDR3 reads TGTGCCACCAGCAGCGGATTTTTGGGGGGCCGGAGCAATCAGCCCCAGCATTTT. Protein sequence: CATSSGFLGGRSNQPQHF.

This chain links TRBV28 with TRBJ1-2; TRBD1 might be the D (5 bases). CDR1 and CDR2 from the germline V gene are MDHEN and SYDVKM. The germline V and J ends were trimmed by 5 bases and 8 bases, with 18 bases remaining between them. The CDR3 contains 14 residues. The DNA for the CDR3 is TGTGCCAGCAGTCAAAGACAGTTCCGGGAGGGCTACACCTTC. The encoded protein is CASSQRQFREGYTF.

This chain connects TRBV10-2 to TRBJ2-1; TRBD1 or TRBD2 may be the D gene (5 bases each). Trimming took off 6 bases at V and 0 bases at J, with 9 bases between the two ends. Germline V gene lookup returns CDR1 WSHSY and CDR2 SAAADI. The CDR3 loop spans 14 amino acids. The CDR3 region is CASSLGGSYNEQFF. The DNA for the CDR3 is TGCGCCAGCAGCCTTGGGGGCTCCTACAATGAGCAGTTCTTC.

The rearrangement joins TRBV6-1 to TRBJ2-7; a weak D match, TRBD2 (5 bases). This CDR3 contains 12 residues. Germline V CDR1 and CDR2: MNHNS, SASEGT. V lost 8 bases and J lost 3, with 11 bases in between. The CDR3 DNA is TGTGCCAGCGGAGGCACCAACTACGAGCAGTACTTC. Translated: CASGGTNYEQYF.

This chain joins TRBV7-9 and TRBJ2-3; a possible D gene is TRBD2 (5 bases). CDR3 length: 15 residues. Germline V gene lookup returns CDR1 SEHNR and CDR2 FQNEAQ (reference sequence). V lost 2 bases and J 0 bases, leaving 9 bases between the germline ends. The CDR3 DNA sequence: TGTGCCAGCAGCTTAATCCTAGCTAGCACAGATACGCAGTATTTT. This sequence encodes CASSLILASTDTQYF.

Here the CDR3 reads CASSLGDSSSYNEQFF. The DNA for the CDR3 is TGCGCCAGCAGCTTAGGGGACTCTAGCTCCTACAATGAGCAGTTCTTC. This chain joins TRBV5-1 and TRBJ2-1; D may be TRBD2 (6 bases). Trimming took off 2 bases at V and 0 bases at J, with 12 bases between the two ends. The CDR3 loop spans 16 amino acids. Looked up from germline, CDR1 is SGHRS and CDR2 is YFSETQ. Variable domain in full (rest from reference TRBV5-1 and TRBJ2-1): KAGVTQTPRYLIKTRGQQVTLSCSPISGHRSVSWYQQTPGQGLQFLFEYFSETQRNKGNFPGRFSGRQFSNSRSEMNVSTLELGDSALYLCASSLGDSSSYNEQFFGPGTRLTVL.

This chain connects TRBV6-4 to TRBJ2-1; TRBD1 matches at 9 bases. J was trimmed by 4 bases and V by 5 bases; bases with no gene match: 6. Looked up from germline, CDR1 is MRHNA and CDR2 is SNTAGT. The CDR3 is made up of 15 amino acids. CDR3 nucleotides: TGTGCCAGCAGTCCCGGGACAGGGACGTACAATGAGCAGTTCTTC. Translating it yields CASSPGTGTYNEQFF.

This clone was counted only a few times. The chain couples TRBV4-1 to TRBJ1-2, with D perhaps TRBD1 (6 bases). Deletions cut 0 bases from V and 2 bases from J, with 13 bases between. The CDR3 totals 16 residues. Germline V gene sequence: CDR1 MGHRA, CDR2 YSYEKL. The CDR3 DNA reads TGCGCCAGCAGCCAAGAGATGAGGACAGAAAACTATGGCTACACCTTC. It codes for CASSQEMRTENYGYTF.

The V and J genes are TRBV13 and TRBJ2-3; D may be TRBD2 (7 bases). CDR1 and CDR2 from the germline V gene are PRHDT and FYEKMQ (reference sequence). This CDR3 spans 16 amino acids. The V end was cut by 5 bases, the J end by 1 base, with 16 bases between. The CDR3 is CASSPGGRSRTDTQYF. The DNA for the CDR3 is TGTGCCAGCAGCCCCGGGGGGCGTTCTCGCACAGATACGCAGTATTTT. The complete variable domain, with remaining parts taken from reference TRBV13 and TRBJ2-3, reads AAGVIQSPRHLIKEKRETATLKCYPIPRHDTVYWYQQGPGQDPQFLISFYEKMQSDKGSIPDRFSAQQFSDYHSELNMSSLELGDSALYFCASSPGGRSRTDTQYFGPGTRLTVL.

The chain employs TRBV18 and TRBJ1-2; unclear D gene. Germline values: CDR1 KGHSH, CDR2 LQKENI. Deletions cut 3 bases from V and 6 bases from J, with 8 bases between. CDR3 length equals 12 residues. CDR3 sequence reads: CASSPGPDGYTF. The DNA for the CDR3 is TGTGCCAGCTCACCCGGGCCAGATGGCTACACCTTC.

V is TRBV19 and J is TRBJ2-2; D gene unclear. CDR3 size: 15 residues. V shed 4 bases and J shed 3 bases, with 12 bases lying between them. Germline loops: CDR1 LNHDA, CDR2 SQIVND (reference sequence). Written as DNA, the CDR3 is TGTGCCAGTAGTACGCTTCTTACCCACACCGGGGAGCTGTTTTTT. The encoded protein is CASSTLLTHTGELFF.

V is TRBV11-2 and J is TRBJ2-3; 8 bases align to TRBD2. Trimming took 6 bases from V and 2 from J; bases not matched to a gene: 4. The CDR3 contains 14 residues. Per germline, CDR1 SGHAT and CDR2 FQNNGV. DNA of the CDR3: TGTGCCAGCAGAGTTAGCGGGATCACAGATACGCAGTATTTT. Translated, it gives CASRVSGITDTQYF.